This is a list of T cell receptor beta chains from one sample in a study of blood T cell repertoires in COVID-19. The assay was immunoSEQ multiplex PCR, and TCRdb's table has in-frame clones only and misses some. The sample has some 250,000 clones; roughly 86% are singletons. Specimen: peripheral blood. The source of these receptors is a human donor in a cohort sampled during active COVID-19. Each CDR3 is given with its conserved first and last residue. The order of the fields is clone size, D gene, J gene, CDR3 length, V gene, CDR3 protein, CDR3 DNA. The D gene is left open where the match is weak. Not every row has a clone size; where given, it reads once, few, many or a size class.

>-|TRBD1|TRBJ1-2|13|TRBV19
CASSRQGSAGYTF
TGTGCCAGTAGTCGACAGGGGAGCGCTGGCTACACCTTC
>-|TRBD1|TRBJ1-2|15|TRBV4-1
CASSPGTGVSYGYTF
TGCGCCAGCAGCCCTGGGACAGGGGTCAGCTATGGCTACACCTTC
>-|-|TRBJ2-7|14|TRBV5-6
CASSWGRWSHEQYF
TGTGCCAGCAGCTGGGGGAGGTGGAGCCACGAGCAGTACTTC
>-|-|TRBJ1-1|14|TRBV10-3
CAISQSTVNTEAFF
TGTGCCATCAGTCAATCAACGGTGAACACTGAAGCTTTCTTT
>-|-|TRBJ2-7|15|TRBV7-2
CASSLDLSGAYEQYF
TGTGCCAGCAGCTTAGATCTGTCAGGGGCTTACGAGCAGTACTTC
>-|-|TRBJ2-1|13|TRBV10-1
CASSEGAIDEQFF
TGCGCCAGCAGTGAGGGAGCTATCGATGAGCAGTTCTTC
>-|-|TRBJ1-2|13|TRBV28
CASSLGGHYGYTF
TGTGCCAGCAGTTTAGGAGGGCACTATGGCTACACCTTC
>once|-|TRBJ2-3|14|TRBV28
CASSFAGLLDTQYF
TGTGCCAGCAGTTTTGCGGGACTTTTAGATACGCAGTATTTT
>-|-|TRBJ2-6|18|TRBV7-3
CASSAREGVISGANVLTF
TGTGCCAGCAGCGCAAGGGAGGGGGTCATATCTGGGGCCAACGTCCTGACTTTC
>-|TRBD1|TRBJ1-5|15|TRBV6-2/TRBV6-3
CASSLTGGNGQPQHF
TGTGCCAGCAGTCTGACAGGGGGTAACGGTCAGCCCCAGCATTTT
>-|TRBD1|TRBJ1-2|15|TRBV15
CATSPSPGQVYGYTF
TGTGCCACCAGCCCCTCTCCGGGACAGGTCTATGGCTACACCTTC
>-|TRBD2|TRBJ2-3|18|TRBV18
CASSTGTRAASTLDTQYF
TGTGCCAGCTCAACTGGGACTAGGGCGGCAAGCACTCTGGATACGCAGTATTTT
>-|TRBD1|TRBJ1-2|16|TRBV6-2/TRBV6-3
CASSSGQGVVNYGYTF
TGTGCCAGCAGTTCTGGACAGGGAGTCGTTAACTATGGCTACACCTTC